The 23 T cell receptor beta chains reported below all come from one sample, sequenced in a study of shared clonotypes between healthy human individuals (TCRdb year 2020). Libraries came from the immunoSEQ multiplex PCR assay. This is the immuneACCESS table as TCRdb keeps it, with only in-frame sequences that have V and J called. A part of the clones is gone; compared with another copy, unresolved V genes explain less than half, and the rest is unexplained. This sample gives hundreds of thousands of clones in total; 90% to 98% of them show up just once. The ten largest clones add up to more than 0.3% of the sample. The sample comprised memory CD8+ T cells sorted from blood. According to the study, the label for this sample's cell subset or site signals: CD45RO+ cells pooled with CCR7-negative TemRA cells. These receptors all stem from a man aged 25 to 40 in good health.

This sequence joins TRBV4-1 and TRBJ2-7, with unresolved D. CDR3 size: 14 residues. Trimming shortened V by 0 bases and J by 5 bases, and 11 bases separated the two germline ends. Germline V gene sequence: CDR1 MGHRA, CDR2 YSYEKL. The CDR3 loop is CASSQDTLGNEQYF. DNA of the CDR3: TGCGCCAGCAGCCAAGATACCTTAGGAAACGAGCAGTACTTC.

V usage is TRBV4-2 and J usage is TRBJ1-1; no reliable D call. The V gene's germline CDR1 is LGHNA and CDR2 YNFKEQ. The CDR3 sequence is 16 residues long. The V end lost 0 bases, the J end lost 1 base, and 12 bases lay between the germline ends. The CDR3 loop reads CASSQDPGNPNTEAFF. CDR3 DNA sequence: TGTGCCAGCAGCCAAGATCCCGGAAATCCGAACACTGAAGCTTTCTTT.

This clone was detected once. V and J are TRBV7-3 and TRBJ2-3, with D hard to call. The CDR3 sequence is 14 residues long. Germline V gene sequence: CDR1 SGHTA, CDR2 FQGTGA. Trimming took off 1 base at V and 0 bases at J, with 5 bases between the two ends. CDR3 coding DNA: TGTGCCAGCAGCTTAAGTACTAGCACAGATACGCAGTATTTT. Its protein product is CASSLSTSTDTQYF.

This chain's CDR3 is CASKPYVDSGNTIYF. In nucleotides, the CDR3 is TGTGCCAGCAAGCCCTACGTGGATTCTGGAAACACCATATATTTT. The chain employs TRBV27 and TRBJ1-3; D ambiguous. CDR1 is MNHEY, CDR2 SMNVEV, per germline (reference sequence). This CDR3 has 15 amino acids. V lost 7 bases to trimming and J lost 1 base, with 14 bases between them.

Remarks on this clone: This specimen includes other DNA sequences encoding the same CDR3. V gene TRBV6-5 combines with J gene TRBJ1-2; 9 bases align to TRBD1. This CDR3 region has 13 residues. Trimming took 5 bases from V and 4 from J; bases not matched to a gene: 2. CDR1 and CDR2 from the germline V gene are MNHEY and SVGAGI. The CDR3 DNA is TGTGCCAGCAGTCCGACAGGGGGCTATGGCTACACCTTC. It encodes CASSPTGGYGYTF.

The chain combines TRBV6-1 with TRBJ2-3, with TRBD2 matching 13 bases. The CDR3 loop spans 15 amino acids. Germline lookup yields CDR1 MNHNS and CDR2 SASEGT. The V segment lost 11 bases and the J segment 0 bases; nucleotides outside the gene matches: 5. The CDR3 here is CAGALAGGSTDTQYF. DNA for the CDR3: TGTGCCGGGGCACTAGCGGGAGGGAGCACAGATACGCAGTATTTT.

This rearrangement joins TRBV7-9 to TRBJ2-7; D perhaps matches TRBD2 (6 bases). Germline V gives CDR1 SEHNR, CDR2 FQNEAQ (reference sequence). V lost 0 bases to trimming and J lost 2 bases, with 23 bases between them. This CDR3 spans 19 amino acids. The DNA of the CDR3 is TGTGCCAGCAGCTTAGCGCGGGGAGGAGGGCGCGCAGCCACCTACGAGCAGTACTTC. Translation gives CASSLARGGGRAATYEQYF.

The chain links TRBV4-1 to TRBJ2-2; 12 bases match TRBD2. Losses at the gene ends were 8 bases for V and 5 bases for J; bases not matched to a gene: 6. The CDR3 has 15 residues. Germline values: CDR1 MGHRA, CDR2 YSYEKL. The CDR3 is CASAKGLAGTGELFF. DNA for the CDR3: TGCGCCAGCGCCAAAGGACTAGCGGGAACCGGGGAGCTGTTTTTT.

The chain has TRBV20-1 and TRBJ2-1; D remains ambiguous. The CDR3 extends over 10 amino acids. V lost 3 bases and J lost 12, with 9 bases in between. The V gene's germline CDR1 is DFQATT and CDR2 SNEGSKA (reference sequence). CDR3 sequence: CSASPGGQFF. The CDR3 nucleotides are TGCAGTGCTAGCCCGGGTGGGCAGTTCTTC.

This chain uses TRBV6-1 with TRBJ2-1; a weak D match, TRBD2 (6 bases). Trimming shortened V by 3 bases and J by 0 bases, and 12 bases separated the two germline ends. CDR3 length equals 16 residues. Per the germline V gene, CDR1 is MNHNS and CDR2 is SASEGT. CDR3: CASSDPGGSSYNEQFF. The CDR3 DNA follows: TGTGCCAGCAGTGACCCCGGAGGGAGCTCCTACAATGAGCAGTTCTTC.

For this clone: Other DNA sequences in this specimen translate into the identical CDR3. CDR3 amino acids: CASSRGQNTEAFF. In nucleotides, the CDR3 is TGTGCCAGCTCACGGGGACAGAACACTGAAGCTTTCTTT. The chain couples TRBV18 to TRBJ1-1; the D gene is possibly TRBD1 (6 bases). Trimming removed 4 bases from V and 1 base from J, with 7 bases in between. Germline V gene data show CDR1 as KGHSH and CDR2 as LQKENI. The CDR3 has 13 amino acids.

The chain is built from TRBV2 and TRBJ2-7; TRBD1 matches 8 bases. The V gene end was trimmed by 4 bases and the J gene end by 6 bases; junction bases not matched to a gene: 5. Per the germline V gene, CDR1 is SNHLY and CDR2 is FYNNEI. The length of the CDR3 is 13 residues. For the CDR3, the DNA is TGTGCCAGCAGTGGGACAGGGCTCGGCGAGCAGTACTTC. Translation: CASSGTGLGEQYF.

This chain uses TRBV5-4 with TRBJ1-2; a weak D match, TRBD1 (6 bases). The CDR3 has 17 residues. Germline V lookup: CDR1 SGHNT, CDR2 YYREEE (reference sequence). The ends were cut back, 0 bases at V and 7 bases at J, with 22 bases in the middle. The CDR3: CASSLAGGTGPGTGYTF. CDR3 DNA sequence: TGTGCCAGCAGCTTGGCTGGAGGAACAGGGCCAGGGACTGGCTACACCTTC. Filled out from reference TRBV5-4 and TRBJ1-2, the complete variable domain reads ETGVTQSPTHLIKTRGQQVTLRCSSQSGHNTVSWYQQALGQGPQFIFQYYREEENGRGNFPPRFSGLQFPNYSSELNVNALELDDSALYLCASSLAGGTGPGTGYTFGSGTRLTVV.

The chain has TRBV9 and TRBJ1-1; D is undetermined. Per the germline V gene, CDR1 is SGDLS and CDR2 is YYNGEE. V lost 1 base and J lost 1, with 11 bases in between. The CDR3 extends over 15 amino acids. CDR3 in DNA: TGTGCCAGCAGCGTACTCGGAACGACGAACACTGAAGCTTTCTTT. It yields the protein CASSVLGTTNTEAFF.

As concerns this clone: Other DNA sequences from this sample encode an identical CDR3 as well. The J gene is TRBJ1-2, the V gene TRBV18, with TRBD1 as a possible D gene (5 bases). This CDR3 spans 11 amino acids. The ends were cut back, 2 bases at V and 8 bases at J, with 6 bases in the middle. Germline assignment: CDR1 KGHSH and CDR2 LQKENI. As DNA, the CDR3 is TGTGCCAGCTCACCAGGGGCCGGCTACACCTTC. Protein: CASSPGAGYTF. The full variable domain, completed using reference TRBV18 and TRBJ1-2, is NAGVMQNPRHLVRRRGQEARLRCSPMKGHSHVYWYRQLPEEGLKFMVYLQKENIIDESGMPKERFSAEFPKEGPSILRIQQVVRGDSAAYFCASSPGAGYTFGSGTRLTVV.

V usage is TRBV7-2 and J usage is TRBJ1-2, with 8 nucleotides matching TRBD1. The junction had 3 bases not matched to a gene; V was cut back by 3 bases and J by 0 bases. The CDR3 covers 15 residues. CDR1 SGHTA and CDR2 FQGNSA come from the germline V gene. The CDR3: CASSLGQVANYGYTF. Here the CDR3 DNA reads TGTGCCAGCAGCTTGGGACAGGTGGCTAACTATGGCTACACCTTC.

J is TRBJ2-7 and V is TRBV9, with 7 nucleotides matching TRBD2. This CDR3 contains 15 residues. The V gene's germline CDR1 is SGDLS and CDR2 YYNGEE. Germline trimming cut 3 bases from V and 0 bases from J; bases unmatched to any gene: 6. The CDR3 DNA follows: TGTGCCAGCAGCGGGGAGGGGAGAAGCTCCTACGAGCAGTACTTC. It is translated as CASSGEGRSSYEQYF.

The V and J genes are TRBV25-1 and TRBJ2-1; TRBD1 might be the D (6 bases). The CDR3 is 17 amino acids. V was cut by 1 base and J by 8 bases, with 21 bases left in between. Germline V gene sequence: CDR1 MGHDK, CDR2 SYGVNS. The CDR3 coding sequence is TGTGCCAGCAGTGAATGGCGTGTGACACAGGGTCGGGATGAGCAGTTCTTC. It specifies CASSEWRVTQGRDEQFF.

This chain connects TRBV27 to TRBJ1-5; no clear D gene. Trimming took 5 bases from V and 7 from J, leaving 12 bases between them. From germline, CDR1 is MNHEY and CDR2 SMNVEV (reference sequence). The CDR3 runs to 13 residues. The CDR3 DNA is TGTGCCAGCAGTCTAAACGTTGGGCAGCCCCAGCATTTT. Protein sequence: CASSLNVGQPQHF.

V and J are TRBV21-1 and TRBJ2-7; the tabulated D call, TRBD1, remains unverified against the DNA. TRBV21-1 is a pseudogene. There are 16 residues in the CDR3. CDR3 sequence: CASSRRLQGVIYEQYF. As DNA, the CDR3 is TGTGCCAGCAGCAGGCGCCTGCAGGGGGTGATCTACGAGCAGTACTTC.

The rearrangement uses TRBV11-2 and TRBJ2-2; the D gene is possibly TRBD2 (5 bases). The CDR3 totals 15 residues. V lost 5 bases, J lost 7 bases, and 17 bases lay in between. The germline CDR1 and CDR2 sequences are SGHAT and FQNNGV. CDR3 nucleotides: TGTGCCAGCAGCACCAATGGTGGAGGCAACGGGGAGCTGTTTTTT. Protein: CASSTNGGGNGELFF.

This chain links TRBV4-1 with TRBJ1-5, with D unresolved. The V gene lost 0 bases and the J gene lost 2 bases, with 8 bases spanning the gap. Germline CDR1 and CDR2: MGHRA and YSYEKL. There are 15 residues in the CDR3. The CDR3 reads CASSQDSQRNQPQHF. For the CDR3, the DNA is TGCGCCAGCAGCCAAGATAGTCAGCGCAATCAGCCCCAGCATTTT.

This chain connects TRBV6-5 to TRBJ1-1; D is unresolved. Germline assignment: CDR1 MNHEY and CDR2 SVGAGI. This CDR3 spans 11 amino acids. V was pared by 4 bases and J by 5 bases, with 5 bases between. The CDR3, as DNA: TGTGCCAGCAGTTGGGAGACTGAAGCTTTCTTT. Protein sequence: CASSWETEAFF.